The clone carrying this T cell receptor beta chain was counted ten times or more. As yet, its antigen is unknown. The junction departs from germline at one end; a sequencing error may be responsible. The data belong to a study of T-cell memory formation after mild COVID-19. Broader study findings: SARS-CoV-2 specificity of second-wave clones peaking day 37 was unconfirmed.

TCRdb re-derived calls from the 5' RACE reads in MiXCR, one entry per CDR3 protein. Of just over 400,000 distinct CDR3 sequences in the sample, 23% were seen once. The sample comprised PBMCs or a T cell subset sorted from them (not recorded which). This clonotype was obtained from an adult woman who had mild COVID-19 (a few samples of this study predate the infection). Cell type and time point are not known.

CDR3 region: CATSRTDTQYF. The CDR3 DNA sequence: TGTGCCACCAGCAGGACAGATACGCAGTATTTT. The chain uses TRBV7-2 and TRBJ2-3; D call uncertain. The CDR3 is made up of 11 amino acids. Germline assignment: CDR1 SGHTA and CDR2 FQGNSA.